The 26 T cell receptor beta chains in this list originate from one sample, sequenced in a study of blood T cell repertoires in COVID-19. The assay was immunoSEQ multiplex PCR, and TCRdb's table has in-frame clones only and misses some. The sample holds roughly 250,000 clones, roughly 87% seen once. Sequenced sample: peripheral blood. Receptor source: a man aged 60-69 years who had recovered from COVID-19.

This chain connects TRBV27 to TRBJ1-3; unclear D gene. The CDR3 has 15 amino acids. Germline assignment: CDR1 MNHEY and CDR2 SMNVEV (reference sequence). V gave up 5 bases and J gave up 0 bases, with 11 bases separating them. The chain's CDR3 is CASSESENSGNTIYF. The CDR3 DNA reads as TGTGCCAGCAGTGAGAGTGAGAACTCTGGAAACACCATATATTTT.

This rearrangement joins TRBV11-2 to TRBJ1-6, with a weak D call TRBD1 (6 bases). V dropped 5 bases and J dropped 7 bases, with 15 bases sitting between them. The CDR3 length is 15 residues. Germline V gene sequence: CDR1 SGHAT, CDR2 FQNNGV. CDR3 sequence: CASSPMTGQNSPLHF. The CDR3 DNA reads TGTGCCAGCAGCCCTATGACAGGACAGAATTCACCCCTCCACTTT.

The gene calls are TRBV10-3 and TRBJ1-3; 8 bases are a match to TRBD1. V trimming: 4 bases; J trimming: 6 bases; junction bases outside the gene matches: 5. This CDR3 region has 14 residues. The germline V gene encodes CDR1 ENHRY and CDR2 SYGVKD. The CDR3 DNA follows: TGTGCCATCAGTGGACGGACAGGGAAAAACACCATATATTTT. Translating it yields CAISGRTGKNTIYF.

The chain links TRBV5-1 to TRBJ2-2; 9 nucleotides align to TRBD2. CDR3 length equals 20 residues. Germline CDR1 is SGHRS and CDR2 is YFSETQ. Trimming took 3 bases from V and 6 from J; bases not matched to a gene: 21. The CDR3 nucleotides read TGCGCCAGCAGCTCAACCCCTCTTCGTCTGGCGGGGGGGGCTGCCGGGGAGCTGTTTTTT. Its protein product is CASSSTPLRLAGGAAGELFF.

The V gene is TRBV7-9, the J gene TRBJ1-1; no definite D call. Germline-derived CDR1 and CDR2 are SEHNR and FQNEAQ (reference sequence). This CDR3 has 15 amino acids. Deletions cut 1 base from V and 1 base from J, with 10 bases between. CDR3 region: CASSLDNIRNTEAFF. The DNA of the CDR3 is TGTGCCAGCAGCTTAGATAACATCCGGAACACTGAAGCTTTCTTT.

The J gene is TRBJ2-6, the V gene TRBV21-1; the DNA was not compared with TRBD1, the D call given in the table. TRBV21-1 is listed as a pseudogene. The CDR3 is 20 residues long. The CDR3 DNA reads as TGTGCCAGCAGCAAAGCAACCGGGACAGGGGGATTCTCTGGGGCCAACGTCCTGACTTTC. As protein: CASSKATGTGGFSGANVLTF.

The sample holds many counts of this clone. The gene calls are TRBV5-1 and TRBJ1-5; 9 nucleotides agree with TRBD1. CDR1 and CDR2 (germline): SGHRS, YFSETQ. CDR3 length: 14 residues. J lost 6 bases, V lost 4 bases, and 5 bases had no gene match. CDR3 bases: TGCGCCAGCAGCCCTGGGACAGGGAGTCAGCCCCAGCATTTT. This gives the protein CASSPGTGSQPQHF.

The genes are TRBV5-4 and TRBJ1-5; D unclear. Deletions cut 1 base from V and 1 base from J, with 12 bases between. Germline assignment: CDR1 SGHNT and CDR2 YYREEE (reference sequence). The CDR3 contains 16 residues. CDR3 protein: CASSLSPGKSNQPQHF. The CDR3 coding sequence is TGTGCCAGCAGCTTGAGTCCGGGGAAAAGCAATCAGCCCCAGCATTTT.

The chain has TRBV18 and TRBJ2-3; 9 bases are shared with TRBD2. Germline V CDR1 and CDR2: KGHSH, LQKENI. This CDR3 comprises 15 residues. The ends lost 9 bases at V and 5 bases at J; junction bases unmatched: 12. As DNA, the CDR3 is TGTGCCAGAATCACGGCGGGGGGGCCTGGAGATACGCAGTATTTT. Encoded protein: CARITAGGPGDTQYF.

The chain recombines TRBV12-3 or TRBV12-4 with TRBJ2-2; D gene ambiguous. With 6 bases removed from V and 3 bases from J, the gap between germline ends came to 5 bases. The CDR3 loop spans 12 amino acids. CDR3 sequence reads: CASRLYTGELFF. The DNA for the CDR3 is TGTGCCAGCAGACTTTACACCGGGGAGCTGTTTTTT.

This clone was recorded only once. The chain employs TRBV9 and TRBJ1-6; D uncertain. This CDR3 region has 17 residues. The germline V gene has CDR1 SGDLS and CDR2 YYNGEE. Trimming pared 3 bases from V and 4 bases from J, leaving 17 bases between. CDR3 loop: CASSGALDFGYNSPLHF. The CDR3 nucleotides are TGTGCCAGCAGCGGAGCCCTGGACTTCGGGTATAATTCACCCCTCCACTTT.

The chain joins TRBV14 to TRBJ2-1; a weak D match, TRBD2 (5 bases). Germline assignment: CDR1 SGHDN and CDR2 FVKESK. There are 15 residues in the CDR3. With 4 bases removed from V and 9 bases from J, the gap between germline ends came to 19 bases. In nucleotides, the CDR3 is TGTGCCAGCAGCCTTGGACTCGACCTTTCGAGTGAGCAGTTCTTC. Amino acids: CASSLGLDLSSEQFF.

This chain uses TRBV6-5 with TRBJ1-6; 7 nucleotides line up with TRBD1. Looked up from germline, CDR1 is MNHEY and CDR2 is SVGAGI. The CDR3 contains 15 residues. J gave up 9 bases and V 5 bases, and 10 bases lay outside the gene matches. CDR3 coding DNA: TGTGCCAGCAGTAAGGAGACAGGGTCTTTTTCACCCCTCCACTTT. It yields the protein CASSKETGSFSPLHF.

This clone was counted a single time. This chain links TRBV5-1 with TRBJ2-3; 8 nucleotides line up with TRBD2. Germline trimming cut 3 bases from V and 0 bases from J; bases unmatched to any gene: 6. Per germline, CDR1 SGHRS and CDR2 YFSETQ. This CDR3 is built from 16 residues. CDR3 amino acids: CASSWLAGISTDTQYF. The CDR3 region has the DNA TGCGCCAGCAGCTGGTTAGCGGGGATAAGCACAGATACGCAGTATTTT.

The gene calls are TRBV5-6 and TRBJ1-2; tentative D call: TRBD1 (5 bases). Germline V gene sequence: CDR1 SGHDT, CDR2 YYEEEE. The CDR3 totals 14 residues. V lost 3 bases and J 4 bases, leaving 13 bases between the germline ends. In nucleotides, the CDR3 is TGTGCCAGCAGCTCCGGAGGGGCGGCCTATGGCTACACCTTC. This encodes CASSSGGAAYGYTF.

The chain has TRBV5-1 and TRBJ2-5, with 8 bases that match TRBD2. Unmatched junction bases numbered 7, after V lost 4 bases and J lost 2 bases. CDR3 length: 15 residues. Germline V gene data show CDR1 as SGHRS and CDR2 as YFSETQ. CDR3 sequence: CASSRSGNTQETQYF. The CDR3, as DNA: TGCGCCAGCAGCCGTAGCGGGAACACACAAGAGACCCAGTACTTC.

The CDR3: CASGRSEGNGYTF. The CDR3 nucleotides are TGTGCCAGCGGACGTTCGGAGGGAAATGGCTACACCTTC. The rearrangement joins TRBV7-9 to TRBJ1-2; D uncertain. CDR3 size: 13 residues. V shed 8 bases and J shed 6 bases, with 16 bases lying between them. Germline V gives CDR1 SEHNR, CDR2 FQNEAQ (reference sequence). The whole variable domain, remainder taken from reference TRBV7-9 and TRBJ1-2, is DTGVSQNPRHKITKRGQNVTFRCDPISEHNRLYWYRQTLGQGPEFLTYFQNEAQLEKSRLLSDRFSAERPKGSFSTLEIQRTEQGDSAMYLCASGRSEGNGYTFGSGTRLTVV.

This clone is a singleton in its sample. This chain connects TRBV5-1 to TRBJ2-3; D possibly corresponds to TRBD1 (6 bases). The ends were cut back, 6 bases at V and 0 bases at J, with 17 bases in the middle. The CDR3 is 16 residues long. In germline, CDR1 is SGHRS, CDR2 YFSETQ. In nucleotides, the CDR3 is TGCGCCAGCACCCTCGGTGGCAGGGGAAGCACAGATACGCAGTATTTT. This encodes CASTLGGRGSTDTQYF.

The chain links TRBV10-3 to TRBJ1-2; D gene unclear. The CDR3 sequence is 14 residues long. V lost 3 bases and J lost 1, with 9 bases in between. Germline V gene sequence: CDR1 ENHRY, CDR2 SYGVKD. The CDR3 DNA is TGTGCCATCAGTGAAGGTGGACTTAACTATGGCTACACCTTC. Protein product: CAISEGGLNYGYTF.

This chain links TRBV6-6 with TRBJ2-7, with a possible D match to TRBD2 (6 bases). Germline loops: CDR1 MNHNY, CDR2 SVGAGI (reference sequence). Trimming pared 7 bases from V and 4 bases from J, leaving 17 bases between. The CDR3 has 14 residues. The CDR3, as DNA: TGTGCCAGCACCTCAACCCCGGGGGTATACGAGCAGTACGTC. The encoded protein is CASTSTPGVYEQYV.

The chain joins TRBV9 to TRBJ2-7, with 8 bases lining up with TRBD1. The CDR3 is made up of 14 amino acids. Looked up from germline, CDR1 is SGDLS and CDR2 is YYNGEE. The ends lost 4 bases at V and 5 bases at J; junction bases unmatched: 8. The DNA of the CDR3 is TGTGCCAGCAGCCCTACGGACAGGGCCCACGAGCAGTACTTC. It yields the protein CASSPTDRAHEQYF.

This clone was seen only a few times. The V and J genes are TRBV19 and TRBJ2-7, with TRBD1 as a possible D gene (6 bases). This CDR3 region has 14 residues. V lost 5 bases and J lost 4, with 15 bases in between. The germline gives CDR1 LNHDA, CDR2 SQIVND (reference sequence). CDR3 residues: CASSPPGHQYEQYF. DNA for the CDR3: TGTGCCAGTAGTCCCCCGGGACATCAATACGAGCAGTACTTC.

The chain links TRBV10-2 to TRBJ1-2; TRBD1 is a possible D gene (5 bases). CDR3 length: 14 amino acids. The V end lost 6 bases, the J end lost 7 bases, and 18 bases lay between the germline ends. Germline V gene lookup returns CDR1 WSHSY and CDR2 SAAADI. For the CDR3, the DNA is TGCGCCAGCAGCCCGTGGGGCAGTAACGTTGGCTACACCTTC. Translation: CASSPWGSNVGYTF.

The J gene is TRBJ2-3, the V gene TRBV30, with TRBD2 matching 11 bases. The V segment lost 3 bases and the J segment 9 bases; nucleotides outside the gene matches: 20. The CDR3 is made up of 18 amino acids. CDR1 GTSNPN and CDR2 SVGIG come from the germline V gene (reference sequence). CDR3 loop: CAWSPAPGLAAKSWTQYF. DNA for the CDR3: TGTGCCTGGAGCCCCGCCCCGGGACTAGCGGCCAAGTCATGGACGCAGTATTTT.

The chain carries TRBV7-7 and TRBJ2-7; 8 bases align to TRBD1. Germline-derived CDR1 and CDR2 are SSHAT and FNYEAQ (reference sequence). The CDR3 is made up of 16 amino acids. Unmatched junction bases numbered 9, after V lost 3 bases and J lost 2 bases. The CDR3 coding sequence is TGTGCCAGCAGCTTGCCCAGAAGGGACAGGCCCTACGAGCAGTACTTC. Residues: CASSLPRRDRPYEQYF. The whole variable domain, remainder taken from reference TRBV7-7 and TRBJ2-7, is GAGVSQSPRYKVTKRGQDVTLRCDPISSHATLYWYQQALGQGPEFLTYFNYEAQPDKSGLPSDRFSAERPEGSISTLTIQRTEQRDSAMYRCASSLPRRDRPYEQYFGPGTRLTVT.

The J gene is TRBJ2-3, the V gene TRBV24-1, with 12 bases aligning to TRBD1. The CDR3 consists of 19 residues. Trimming at V came to 0 bases and at J to 1 base, leaving 7 bases not matched to a gene. Looked up from germline, CDR1 is KGHDR and CDR2 is SFDVKD. CDR3 protein: CATSDLQKGQGAGTDTQYF. CDR3 coding DNA: TGTGCCACCAGTGATTTGCAAAAGGGACAGGGGGCGGGCACAGATACGCAGTATTTT.